A single sample gave rise to the 17 T cell receptor beta chains below, sequenced in a study of T cells in Graves' hyperthyroidism and ophthalmopathy. RNA transcripts served as the template for amplifying TCR beta CDR3 regions. A first-round RT-PCR of the TCR CDR3 used the HTBI primer set. MiXCR was run by TCRdb on the multiplex PCR reads, yielding one entry per CDR3 protein. The table records around 600,000 distinct CDR3 sequences, 14% of them present only once. Sequencing was carried out using blood. The receptors were gathered from a young woman with Graves' ophthalmopathy.

The sample holds a few counts of this clonotype. V is TRBV27 and J is TRBJ2-7, with 7 bases lining up with TRBD1. Germline CDR1 reads MNHEY; CDR2 reads SMNVEV (reference sequence). The V gene end was trimmed by 2 bases and the J gene end by 0 bases; junction bases not matched to a gene: 7. The CDR3 is 16 amino acids. CDR3: CASSLVTGSISYEQYF. In nucleotides, the CDR3 is TGTGCCAGCAGTTTAGTGACAGGGAGCATCTCCTACGAGCAGTACTTC.

This chain uses TRBV9 with TRBJ2-5, with a tentative D call TRBD1 (6 bases). Between the trimmed V and J ends, which lost 5 bases and 4 bases, there was a span of 18 bases. The CDR3 contains 15 residues. Per the germline V gene, CDR1 is SGDLS and CDR2 is YYNGEE. CDR3 DNA: TGTGCCAGCAGTGCCTCAGGGGTTCATAGAGAGACCCAGTACTTC. Translation: CASSASGVHRETQYF.

This clonotype has at least ten counts. V gene TRBV11-3 combines with J gene TRBJ1-4; D might be TRBD1 (5 bases). Germline values: CDR1 SGHNT, CDR2 YENEEA. The CDR3 totals 17 residues. Trimming removed 4 bases from V and 1 base from J, with 16 bases in between. The CDR3 nucleotides are TGTGCCAGCAGCTCCGGACAAGGCGGCATAACTAATGAAAAACTGTTTTTT. This translates into CASSSGQGGITNEKLFF.

Points on this clonotype: A much larger clonotype is one base distant, so this may be a read error. This rearrangement joins TRBV20-1 to TRBJ2-7, with D maybe TRBD2 (6 bases). Trimming shortened V by 6 bases and J by 7 bases, and 28 bases separated the two germline ends. Germline assignment: CDR1 DFQATT and CDR2 SNEGSKA (reference sequence). The CDR3 contains 16 residues. The CDR3 here is CSATPFVTGGTGEQYF. As DNA, the CDR3 is TGCAGTGCCACCCCGTTCGTGACTGGCGGGACGGGGGAGCAGTACTTC.

This clonotype was recorded many times. CDR3: CSATDSHLGRGSYEQYF. CDR3 nucleotides: TGCAGTGCCACTGACTCTCACCTCGGGCGGGGCTCCTACGAGCAGTACTTC. This chain connects TRBV20-1 to TRBJ2-7; a possible D gene is TRBD2 (6 bases). Germline assignment: CDR1 DFQATT and CDR2 SNEGSKA (reference sequence). The V gene lost 6 bases and the J gene lost 0 bases, with 24 bases spanning the gap. The CDR3 is made up of 17 amino acids.

This clonotype was observed at least ten times. The chain joins TRBV7-9 to TRBJ2-7; unclear D gene. Trimming shortened V by 1 base and J by 2 bases, and 12 bases separated the two germline ends. This CDR3 contains 15 residues. The germline CDR1 and CDR2 sequences are SEHNR and FQNEAQ (reference sequence). The CDR3 loop is CASSLGHNQAYEQYF. CDR3 in DNA: TGTGCCAGCAGCTTAGGGCATAATCAGGCCTACGAGCAGTACTTC.

The V call is TRBV4-1, the J call TRBJ2-7; 13 bases map to TRBD2. Germline V gene sequence: CDR1 MGHRA, CDR2 YSYEKL. This CDR3 comprises 17 residues. After removal of 2 bases from V and 9 bases from J, the junction contained 13 bases not matched to a gene. The CDR3, as DNA: TGCGCCAGCAGCCAACCGACTAGCGGGAGGTCAAACCCACGGCAGTACTTC. Amino acid sequence: CASSQPTSGRSNPRQYF.

DNA for the CDR3: TGTGCCAGCAGCCAAGATGGGGCTAGAGAGCAGCCCCAGCATTTT. It is translated as CASSQDGAREQPQHF. The V and J genes are TRBV4-2 and TRBJ1-5; TRBD1 might be the D (5 bases). The CDR3 has 15 amino acids. The V and J ends lost 0 bases and 7 bases respectively, with 13 bases between them. Per germline, CDR1 LGHNA and CDR2 YNFKEQ.

This chain uses TRBV3-1 with TRBJ2-1, with D possibly TRBD2 on 7 matching bases. The V end lost 0 bases, the J end lost 8 bases, and 23 bases lay between the germline ends. The V gene's germline CDR1 is LGHDT and CDR2 YNNKEL (reference sequence). The CDR3 contains 18 residues. The CDR3 here is CASSQEVGGAYQRDEQFF. In DNA, the CDR3 is TGTGCCAGCAGCCAAGAGGTGGGGGGGGCTTACCAAAGGGATGAGCAGTTCTTC.

The V and J genes are TRBV6-1 and TRBJ1-1; tentative D call: TRBD1 (6 bases). CDR1 and CDR2 (germline): MNHNS, SASEGT. V dropped 8 bases and J dropped 3 bases, with 16 bases sitting between them. The CDR3 covers 14 residues. The CDR3 reads CASLEPRGHTEAFF. CDR3 coding DNA: TGTGCCAGCCTAGAGCCCAGGGGTCACACTGAAGCTTTCTTT.

This clonotype was detected ten times or more. The chain joins TRBV18 to TRBJ2-7; 9 nucleotides line up with TRBD1. The V and J ends lost 6 bases and 3 bases, in that order; junction bases with no gene match: 6. CDR3 size: 14 residues. Germline CDR1 is KGHSH and CDR2 is LQKENI. The CDR3 DNA reads as TGTGCCAGCTCCTTGACAGGGGGACACTACGAGCAGTACTTC. Protein: CASSLTGGHYEQYF.

This clonotype has at least ten counts. The chain has TRBV7-3 and TRBJ2-3; 8 nucleotides line up with TRBD1. Trimming took 3 bases from V and 11 from J; bases not matched to a gene: 13. Germline loops: CDR1 SGHTA, CDR2 FQGTGA. The CDR3 consists of 15 residues. Here the CDR3 reads CASSFTSVSGGLQYF. DNA for the CDR3: TGTGCCAGCAGCTTCACCTCCGTCTCAGGGGGCCTGCAGTATTTT.

Many counts were recorded for this clonotype. This sequence joins TRBV28 and TRBJ2-7; tentative D call: TRBD2 (5 bases). The CDR3 is 15 amino acids. Germline assignment: CDR1 MDHEN and CDR2 SYDVKM. The V and J ends lost 2 bases and 0 bases respectively, with 11 bases between them. The DNA of the CDR3 is TGTGCCAGCAGTTTACTCCAGCGGAGCTCCTACGAGCAGTACTTC. Its protein is CASSLLQRSSYEQYF.

The chain combines TRBV9 with TRBJ1-3, with D uncertain. CDR3 length: 15 amino acids. Germline lookup yields CDR1 SGDLS and CDR2 YYNGEE. V lost 1 base and J 0 bases, leaving 8 bases between the germline ends. The chain's CDR3 is CASSVIGSSGNTIYF. Written as DNA, the CDR3 is TGTGCCAGCAGCGTAATTGGGAGCTCTGGAAACACCATATATTTT.

This clonotype was counted many times. This rearrangement joins TRBV27 to TRBJ2-1; 12 bases are a match to TRBD2. CDR1 is MNHEY and CDR2 is SMNVEV in the germline V gene (reference sequence). The CDR3 length is 15 residues. V was clipped by 8 bases and J by 7 bases; unmatched bases: 9. The chain's CDR3 is CASGFVGTSGNEQFF. As DNA, the CDR3 is TGTGCCAGCGGGTTCGTCGGGACTAGCGGGAATGAGCAGTTCTTC.

This clonotype was observed at least ten times. The chain carries TRBV2 and TRBJ2-7; D unclear. The germline V and J ends were trimmed by 2 bases and 3 bases, with 8 bases remaining between them. Per germline, CDR1 SNHLY and CDR2 FYNNEI. The length of the CDR3 is 13 residues. The CDR3 loop is CASSEISYYEQYF. CDR3 in DNA: TGTGCCAGCAGTGAAATAAGCTACTACGAGCAGTACTTC.

This clonotype has a handful of counts. A read error may account for a junction end that differs from germline. V usage is TRBV10-3 and J usage is TRBJ2-1; no firm D call. Germline lookup yields CDR1 ENHRY and CDR2 SYGVKD. This CDR3 comprises 16 residues. The CDR3: CAISEARPSSYNERFF. Written as DNA, the CDR3 is TGTGCCATCAGTGAGGCGCGGCCCAGCTCCTACAATGAGCGGTTCTTC.